This passage covers 30 T cell receptor beta chains from one sample sequenced in a study of vaccination effects on CD4 cells after COVID-19. The ViraFEST assay expanded antigen-specific CD4+ T cells with viral peptide pools before sequencing. Culture lasted around eleven days before CD4+ T cell isolation. Participants were given two doses of BNT162b2 or mRNA-1273 vaccine. These receptors' targets are unknown. Method: immunoSEQ multiplex PCR; TCRdb's copy keeps in-frame clones and lacks some. The data show more than 25,000 clones, 75% to 90% seen once. Material: CD4+ T cells from PBMCs cultured with SARS-CoV-2 spike peptides, obtained after COVID-19 vaccination. The receptors come from a human donor who received a COVID-19 vaccine. Some clones in this sample may be carry-over from other donors' samples.

By sample fraction, this clone is medium-sized. The chain recombines TRBV2 with TRBJ1-5; D remains ambiguous. The germline CDR1 and CDR2 sequences are SNHLY and FYNNEI. Trimming pared 8 bases from V and 4 bases from J, leaving 9 bases between. The CDR3 is made up of 12 amino acids. The CDR3 DNA sequence: TGTGCCAGCGCACGGGGAAATCAGCCCCAGCATTTT. Its protein is CASARGNQPQHF.

The rearrangement links TRBV10-1 to TRBJ2-1; 7 nucleotides line up with TRBD2. This CDR3 spans 16 amino acids. V trimming: 0 bases; J trimming: 2 bases; junction bases outside the gene matches: 4. Germline V gene lookup returns CDR1 WNHNN and CDR2 SYGVQD (reference sequence). CDR3 DNA: TGCGCCAGCAGTGAGTCGGGGCTAGCGGCCTACAATGAGCAGTTCTTC. Protein: CASSESGLAAYNEQFF.

This clone was recorded only once. J is TRBJ1-2 and V is TRBV18; the D is unclear. Germline V CDR1 and CDR2: KGHSH, LQKENI. V lost 5 bases and J lost 1, with 8 bases in between. The CDR3 is made up of 13 amino acids. The DNA for the CDR3 is TGTGCCAGCTCAGGGGATATTAACTATGGCTACACCTTC. Translation gives CASSGDINYGYTF.

This rearrangement joins TRBV19 to TRBJ2-7; perhaps D is TRBD1 or TRBD2 (5 bases each). CDR1 LNHDA and CDR2 SQIVND come from the germline V gene (reference sequence). V dropped 5 bases and J dropped 4 bases, with 9 bases sitting between them. CDR3 size: 12 residues. This CDR3 is CASSVREYEQYV. CDR3 sequence (DNA): TGTGCCAGTAGTGTCAGGGAGTACGAGCAGTACGTC.

This clone was observed a few times. The chain joins TRBV6-6 to TRBJ2-7, with TRBD2 identical over 9 bases. CDR1 and CDR2 from the germline V gene are MNHNY and SVGAGI (reference sequence). CDR3 length: 14 amino acids. With V trimmed by 5 bases and J by 2 bases, 4 bases remained unmatched. CDR3 protein: CASSDSGGAYEQYV. The CDR3 DNA is TGTGCCAGCAGTGATAGCGGGGGCGCCTACGAGCAGTACGTC.

The genes are TRBV6-2 or TRBV6-3 and TRBJ2-7; D unresolved. CDR1 MNHEY and CDR2 SVGEGT come from the germline V gene. With 5 bases removed from V and 3 bases from J, the gap between germline ends came to 14 bases. The CDR3 has 14 amino acids. The CDR3 loop is CASSEAGRIYEQYV. The DNA for the CDR3 is TGTGCCAGCAGTGAGGCAGGACGCATCTACGAGCAGTACGTC.

There are a few counts of this clone. Other DNA variants within this sample encode the same CDR3. The rearrangement links TRBV5-1 to TRBJ2-6; no firm D call. The CDR3 spans 14 residues. The V end was cut by 1 base, the J end by 4 bases, with 6 bases between. CDR1 is SGHRS and CDR2 is YFSETQ in the germline V gene. CDR3 nucleotides: TGCGCCAGCAGCTTGTACTCAGGGGCCAACGTCCTGACTTTC. Its protein product is CASSLYSGANVLTF.

This clone was seen a few times. The J gene is TRBJ2-7, the V gene TRBV23-1, with 7 bases matching TRBD2. TRBV23-1 is classed as an ORF, of uncertain function. There are 13 residues in the CDR3. The chain's CDR3 is CASSQRGEPWVRV. CDR3 in DNA: TGCGCCAGCAGTCAACGGGGGGAGCCTTGGGTACGCGTC.

The chain joins TRBV18 to TRBJ1-4; tentatively, D is TRBD1 (5 bases). Looked up from germline, CDR1 is KGHSH and CDR2 is LQKENI. V shed 3 bases and J shed 2 bases, with 13 bases lying between them. CDR3 length: 16 amino acids. CDR3 region: CASSPAAGRTNEKLFF. In nucleotides, the CDR3 is TGTGCCAGCTCACCCGCTGCAGGGCGGACTAATGAAAAACTGTTTTTT.

This chain links TRBV18 with TRBJ1-5; D unclear. Trimming stripped 4 bases from V and 2 bases from J, with 9 bases between. This CDR3 is 14 amino acids long. Per germline, CDR1 KGHSH and CDR2 LQKENI. For the CDR3, the DNA is TGTGCCAGCTCACAGGGCTGGGGCAATCAGCCCCAGCATTTT. As protein: CASSQGWGNQPQHF.

This rearrangement joins TRBV19 to TRBJ1-4, with 7 nucleotides matching TRBD1. The V gene's germline CDR1 is LNHDA and CDR2 SQIVND (reference sequence). Trimming at V came to 7 bases and at J to 7 bases, leaving 9 bases not matched to a gene. The CDR3 spans 14 residues. The CDR3 loop is CASTQGGFGEKLFF. The CDR3 DNA sequence: TGTGCCAGTACCCAGGGGGGTTTCGGTGAAAAACTGTTTTTT.

This clone has only one observation. The chain couples TRBV7-9 to TRBJ2-3; D remains unclear. This CDR3 has 13 residues. The V gene's germline CDR1 is SEHNR and CDR2 FQNEAQ (reference sequence). V shed 5 bases and J shed 6 bases, with 12 bases lying between them. The CDR3 sequence: CASSISQPDTQYF. The CDR3 coding sequence is TGTGCCAGCAGCATCAGTCAGCCGGATACGCAGTATTTT.

The rearrangement joins TRBV14 to TRBJ1-2; 10 nucleotides agree with TRBD1. V lost 0 bases to trimming and J lost 4 bases; unmatched junction nucleotides: 11. The CDR3 has 18 residues. Per germline, CDR1 SGHDN and CDR2 FVKESK. CDR3 coding DNA: TGTGCCAGCAGCCAAGATCCCCGTGGACAGGGGGGCTCCTATGGCTACACCTTC. Its protein is CASSQDPRGQGGSYGYTF.

J is TRBJ1-5 and V is TRBV6-1; no firm D call. V lost 3 bases to trimming and J lost 7 bases, with 16 bases between them. The CDR3 sequence is 15 residues long. Looked up from germline, CDR1 is MNHNS and CDR2 is SASEGT. In DNA form, the CDR3 reads TGTGCCAGCAGTGAGTATTTCGGGGTAGGGCAGCCCCAGCATTTT. Translating gives CASSEYFGVGQPQHF.

The V and J genes are TRBV19 and TRBJ1-1; no reliable D call. Germline V lookup: CDR1 LNHDA, CDR2 SQIVND (reference sequence). Trimming took off 3 bases at V and 0 bases at J, with 11 bases between the two ends. The CDR3 has 15 residues. The CDR3 region has the DNA TGTGCCAGTAGTATTATCACGGGAATGAACACTGAAGCTTTCTTT. Residues: CASSIITGMNTEAFF.

This sequence joins TRBV11-2 and TRBJ2-5, with 9 bases matching TRBD2. The CDR3 is made up of 14 amino acids. The germline CDR1 and CDR2 sequences are SGHAT and FQNNGV. With 6 bases clipped from V and 3 bases from J, the junction kept 5 bases outside the gene matches. The CDR3 region has the DNA TGTGCCAGCAGGGTGACTAGCGGTAAAGAGACCCAGTACTTC. Translation gives CASRVTSGKETQYF.

This clone turned up a few times. The chain links TRBV4-1 to TRBJ2-2, with D uncertain. The CDR3 loop spans 14 amino acids. In germline, CDR1 is MGHRA, CDR2 YSYEKL. Trimming took off 2 bases at V and 6 bases at J, with 10 bases between the two ends. The CDR3, as DNA: TGCGCCAGCAGCCAACGCGCCTCTCCCGGGGAGCTGTTTTTT. Translation: CASSQRASPGELFF.

V is TRBV28 and J is TRBJ2-1, with D possibly being TRBD1 or TRBD2 (5 bases each). The V and J ends lost 6 bases and 7 bases respectively, with 13 bases between them. This CDR3 comprises 13 residues. Per germline, CDR1 MDHEN and CDR2 SYDVKM. CDR3 region: CASRRAGANEQFF. The CDR3, as DNA: TGTGCCAGCAGACGGGCCGGGGCGAATGAGCAGTTCTTC.

The chain carries TRBV5-5 and TRBJ2-5; TRBD1 matches at 7 bases. Losses at the gene ends were 7 bases for V and 0 bases for J; bases not matched to a gene: 3. The CDR3 is 13 residues long. CDR1 and CDR2 (germline): SGHKS, YYEKEE (reference sequence). For the CDR3, the DNA is TGTGCCAGCGGCCAGGGGGACCAAGAGACCCAGTACTTC. Protein product: CASGQGDQETQYF.

The table lists this clone with a few counts. The V and J genes are TRBV19 and TRBJ1-1; D remains ambiguous. V shed 7 bases and J shed 2 bases, with 8 bases lying between them. The CDR3 is 12 residues long. CDR1 and CDR2 (germline): LNHDA, SQIVND (reference sequence). This CDR3 reads CASKQQNTEAFF. CDR3 bases: TGTGCCAGTAAGCAGCAAAACACTGAAGCTTTCTTT.

The chain combines TRBV24-1 with TRBJ2-5; TRBD2 matches 15 bases. V gave up 3 bases and J gave up 2 bases; unmatched junction bases: 6. The CDR3 sequence is 18 residues long. Germline CDR1 reads KGHDR; CDR2 reads SFDVKD. CDR3: CATSDRSGTSGGQETQYF. The CDR3, as DNA: TGTGCCACCAGTGATCGATCCGGGACTAGCGGGGGGCAAGAGACCCAGTACTTC.

By share of the sample, this clone is medium-sized. The chain uses TRBV21-1 and TRBJ2-7; the DNA was not used to check the table's D call, TRBD1. TRBV21-1 is annotated as a pseudogene. The CDR3 contains 12 residues. CDR3 protein: CASTRLPDEQYV. As DNA, the CDR3 is TGTGCCAGCACCCGATTACCAGACGAGCAGTACGTC.

The CDR3, as DNA: TGTGCCAGCAGCTTCGAGGGTGGCGGGGAGCAGTTCTTC. Its translation: CASSFEGGGEQFF. This chain links TRBV5-4 with TRBJ2-1; maybe TRBD2 (5 bases). The CDR3 spans 13 residues. The V end lost 2 bases, the J end lost 10 bases, and 13 bases lay between the germline ends. Germline V gene sequence: CDR1 SGHNT, CDR2 YYREEE (reference sequence).

The V call is TRBV3-1 (or the pseudogene TRBV3-2), the J call TRBJ1-1; tentatively, D is TRBD1 (6 bases). Germline lookup yields CDR1 LGHDT and CDR2 YNNKEL (reference sequence). With 2 bases removed from V and 4 bases from J, the gap between germline ends came to 14 bases. This CDR3 contains 15 residues. CDR3 coding DNA: TGTGCCAGCAGCCAATTTACAGGGTTAATCACTGAAGCTTTCTTT. Translation gives CASSQFTGLITEAFF.

This clone was counted a single time. This chain joins TRBV5-5 and TRBJ1-2; 8 nucleotides agree with TRBD1. Germline CDR1 is SGHKS and CDR2 is YYEKEE (reference sequence). The CDR3 consists of 12 residues. V lost 2 bases, J lost 6 bases, and 0 bases stayed unmatched. The CDR3 is CASSLQGDGYTF. In DNA, the CDR3 is TGTGCCAGCAGCTTACAGGGGGATGGCTACACCTTC.

V gene TRBV5-1 combines with J gene TRBJ2-1; D remains ambiguous. This CDR3 comprises 14 residues. The V and J ends lost 0 bases and 3 bases respectively, with 7 bases between them. CDR1 is SGHRS, CDR2 YFSETQ, per germline. The CDR3 reads CASSLATYYNEQFF. CDR3 sequence (DNA): TGCGCCAGCAGCTTGGCGACATACTACAATGAGCAGTTCTTC.

V is TRBV9 and J is TRBJ1-3, with D perhaps TRBD1 (5 bases). The CDR3 covers 17 residues. V lost 2 bases to trimming and J lost 0 bases, with 15 bases between them. Germline lookup yields CDR1 SGDLS and CDR2 YYNGEE. The CDR3 DNA reads TGTGCCAGCAGCGTTTCGGGACCCTCTTCCTCTGGAAACACCATATATTTT. Protein sequence: CASSVSGPSSSGNTIYF.

This chain links TRBV27 with TRBJ1-3; 9 nucleotides line up with TRBD1. J lost 3 bases, V lost 5 bases, and 14 bases had no gene match. Germline V lookup: CDR1 MNHEY, CDR2 SMNVEV (reference sequence). The length of the CDR3 is 18 residues. The chain's CDR3 is CASSAQGAIRWGGNTIYF. CDR3 DNA sequence: TGTGCCAGCAGTGCACAGGGGGCTATCCGGTGGGGTGGAAACACCATATATTTT.

The chain carries TRBV19 and TRBJ1-5; 9 nucleotides match TRBD1. The V and J ends lost 5 bases and 7 bases, in that order; junction bases with no gene match: 9. The CDR3 has 15 residues. Germline V gives CDR1 LNHDA, CDR2 SQIVND (reference sequence). The CDR3 reads CASSRGQGRIQPQHF. As DNA, the CDR3 is TGTGCCAGTAGTCGGGGACAGGGAAGGATCCAGCCCCAGCATTTT.

V is TRBV11-2 and J is TRBJ1-6; TRBD1 is a possible D gene (5 bases). CDR1 SGHAT and CDR2 FQNNGV come from the germline V gene. The V gene lost 4 bases and the J gene lost 7 bases, with 14 bases spanning the gap. The CDR3 runs 15 residues. The CDR3 DNA reads TGTGCCAGCAGCTGGTCTGGGGGGACCAATTCACCCCTCCACTTT. This encodes CASSWSGGTNSPLHF.